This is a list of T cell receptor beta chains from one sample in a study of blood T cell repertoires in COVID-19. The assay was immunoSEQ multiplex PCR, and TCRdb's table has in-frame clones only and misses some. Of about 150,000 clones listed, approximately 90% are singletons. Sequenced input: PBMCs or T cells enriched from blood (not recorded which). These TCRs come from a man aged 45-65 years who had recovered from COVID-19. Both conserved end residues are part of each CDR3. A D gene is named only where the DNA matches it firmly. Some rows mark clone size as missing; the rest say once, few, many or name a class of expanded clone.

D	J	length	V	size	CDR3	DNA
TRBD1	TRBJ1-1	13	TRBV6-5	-	CASSWTGGTEAFF	TGTGCCAGCAGTTGGACAGGGGGCACTGAAGCTTTCTTT
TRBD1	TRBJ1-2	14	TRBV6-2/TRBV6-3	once	CASSLQGRAYGYTF	TGTGCCAGCAGCCTACAGGGGCGCGCCTATGGCTACACCTTC
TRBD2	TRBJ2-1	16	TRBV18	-	CASSLIAGVTDNEQFF	TGTGCCAGCTCACTTATAGCGGGAGTAACGGATAATGAGCAGTTCTTC
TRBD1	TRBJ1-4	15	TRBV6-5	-	CASRGTGTGTEKLFF	TGTGCCAGCAGGGGAACCGGGACAGGGACTGAAAAACTGTTTTTT
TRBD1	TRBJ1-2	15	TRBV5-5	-	CASSRGGQSNYGYTF	TGTGCCAGCAGCCGGGGGGGACAGAGTAACTATGGCTACACCTTC
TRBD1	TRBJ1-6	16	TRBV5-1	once	CASSLALAGGGSPLHF	TGCGCCAGCAGCTTGGCCTTGGCAGGGGGTGGATCACCCCTCCACTTT
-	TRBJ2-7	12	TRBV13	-	CASSLAGFEQYF	TGTGCCAGCAGCTTAGCAGGGTTCGAGCAGTACTTC
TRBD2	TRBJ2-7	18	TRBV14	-	CASSQGLGGSLGTYEQYF	TGTGCCAGCAGCCAAGGACTGGGCGGGAGCCTCGGTACCTACGAGCAGTACTTC
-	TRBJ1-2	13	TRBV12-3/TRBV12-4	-	CATLESSNYGYTF	TGTGCCACTCTCGAGAGTTCCAACTATGGCTACACCTTC
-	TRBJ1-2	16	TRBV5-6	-	CASSLSTDRTYYGYTF	TGTGCCAGCAGCTTGAGTACCGACAGGACCTACTATGGCTACACCTTC
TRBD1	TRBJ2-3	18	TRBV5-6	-	CASSSLRDSADFTDTQYF	TGTGCCAGCAGCTCCCTGAGGGACAGCGCCGATTTCACAGATACGCAGTATTTT
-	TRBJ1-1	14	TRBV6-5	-	CASSLDRPNTEAFF	TGTGCCAGCAGTCTCGACAGGCCGAACACTGAAGCTTTCTTT
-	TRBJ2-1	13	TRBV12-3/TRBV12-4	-	CASSLVGGGEQFF	TGTGCCAGCAGTTTAGTTGGGGGCGGGGAGCAGTTCTTC
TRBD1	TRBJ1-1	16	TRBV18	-	CASSPAQGYRNTEAFF	TGTGCCAGCTCACCAGCACAGGGGTATCGGAACACTGAAGCTTTCTTT
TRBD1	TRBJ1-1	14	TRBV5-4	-	CASKRQGKDTEAFF	TGTGCCAGTAAAAGACAGGGAAAGGACACTGAAGCTTTCTTT
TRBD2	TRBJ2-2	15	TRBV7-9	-	CASSQRGGDTGELFF	TGTGCCAGCAGTCAGCGGGGGGGCGACACCGGGGAGCTGTTTTTT
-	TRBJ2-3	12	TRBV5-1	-	CASSWETDTQYF	TGCGCCAGCAGCTGGGAGACAGATACGCAGTATTTT
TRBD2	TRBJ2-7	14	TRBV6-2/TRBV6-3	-	CASSYAGGPYEQYF	TGTGCCAGCAGTTACGCGGGAGGGCCCTACGAGCAGTACTTC
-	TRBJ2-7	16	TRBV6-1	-	CASSEMAASEGYEQYF	TGTGCCAGCAGTGAAATGGCAGCTTCAGAGGGCTACGAGCAGTACTTC
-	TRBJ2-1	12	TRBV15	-	CATSTQLDEQFF	TGTGCCACCAGCACCCAACTAGACGAGCAGTTCTTC
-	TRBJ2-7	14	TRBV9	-	CASSVGDYLDEQYF	TGTGCCAGCAGCGTAGGAGACTACCTCGATGAGCAGTACTTC
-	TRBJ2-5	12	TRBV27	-	CASSLAGQTQYF	TGTGCCAGCAGTTTAGCGGGGCAGACCCAGTACTTC
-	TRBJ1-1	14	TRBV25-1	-	CASRRGIMNTEAFF	TGTGCCAGCAGGCGAGGCATCATGAACACTGAAGCTTTCTTT
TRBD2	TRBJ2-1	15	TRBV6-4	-	CASSVLAGDYNEQFF	TGTGCCAGCAGTGTACTAGCGGGGGACTACAATGAGCAGTTCTTC
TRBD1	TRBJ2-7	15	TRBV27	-	CASSLETGNPYEQYF	TGTGCCAGCAGTTTAGAGACAGGGAATCCCTACGAGCAGTACTTC
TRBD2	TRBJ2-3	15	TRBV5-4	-	CASSPVLTSSDTQYF	TGTGCCAGCAGCCCCGTCTTGACTAGCTCAGATACGCAGTATTTT
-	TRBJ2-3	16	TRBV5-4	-	CASSSSRLRSTDTQYF	TGTGCCAGCAGCTCGTCTCGGTTGCGGAGCACAGATACGCAGTATTTT
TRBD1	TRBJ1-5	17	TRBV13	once	CASSDSRTGLSNQPQHF	TGTGCCAGCAGCGATTCTCGGACAGGTCTGAGCAATCAGCCCCAGCATTTT
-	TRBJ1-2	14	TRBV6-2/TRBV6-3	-	CASSYFVRDYGYTF	TGTGCCAGCAGTTACTTTGTCAGGGACTATGGCTACACCTTC
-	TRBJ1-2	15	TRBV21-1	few	CASRERGTEYYGYTF	TGTGCCAGCAGAGAGAGGGGGACGGAATACTATGGCTACACCTTC
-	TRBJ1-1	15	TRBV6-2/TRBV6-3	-	CASSGPLGLTREAFF	TGTGCCAGCAGTGGACCCCTGGGACTTACGCGTGAAGCTTTCTTT
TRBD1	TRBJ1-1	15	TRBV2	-	CASSVQQGAYTEAFF	TGTGCCAGCAGTGTGCAGCAGGGGGCTTACACTGAAGCTTTCTTT
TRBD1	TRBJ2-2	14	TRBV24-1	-	CATSPGTGAVELFF	TGTGCCACCAGCCCCGGGACAGGAGCCGTGGAGCTGTTTTTT
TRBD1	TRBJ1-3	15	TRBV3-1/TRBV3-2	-	CASSRGQGGGNTIYF	TGTGCCAGCAGCCGTGGACAGGGAGGCGGAAACACCATATATTTT
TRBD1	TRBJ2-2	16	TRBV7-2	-	CASSFRTGGAAGELFF	TGTGCCAGCAGCTTTCGGACAGGGGGCGCAGCGGGGGAGCTGTTTTTT
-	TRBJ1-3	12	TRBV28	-	CASVSPGNTIYF	TGTGCCAGCGTATCCCCCGGAAACACCATATATTTT
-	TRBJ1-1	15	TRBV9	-	CASSGARESGTEAFF	TGTGCCAGCAGCGGCGCGAGGGAGTCGGGCACTGAAGCTTTCTTT
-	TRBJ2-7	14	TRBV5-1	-	CASSLAIHSYEQYF	TGCGCCAGCAGCTTGGCCATCCACTCCTACGAGCAGTACTTC
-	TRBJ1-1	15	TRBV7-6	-	CASSLSNTMNTEAFF	TGTGCCAGCAGCTTATCGAACACCATGAACACTGAAGCTTTCTTT
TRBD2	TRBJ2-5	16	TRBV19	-	CASSTYSGAMGETQYF	TGTGCCAGTAGTACATACAGCGGGGCAATGGGAGAGACCCAGTACTTC
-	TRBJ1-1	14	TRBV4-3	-	CASSRFSTSPEAFF	TGCGCCAGCAGTCGATTCTCGACAAGCCCTGAAGCTTTCTTT
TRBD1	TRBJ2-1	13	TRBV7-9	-	CASSSQDRVTQFF	TGTGCCAGCAGCTCCCAGGACAGGGTTACGCAGTTCTTC
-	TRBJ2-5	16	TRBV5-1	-	CASSPGVALTQETQYF	TGCGCCAGCAGCCCCGGGGTAGCTCTGACCCAAGAGACCCAGTACTTC
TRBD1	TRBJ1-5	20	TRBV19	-	CASMARRGTGSGFRDQPQHF	TGTGCCAGTATGGCAAGAAGGGGGACAGGGTCGGGGTTTCGGGATCAGCCCCAGCATTTT
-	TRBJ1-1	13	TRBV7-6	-	CASSALQDTEAFF	TGTGCCAGCAGCGCCTTACAGGACACTGAAGCTTTCTTT
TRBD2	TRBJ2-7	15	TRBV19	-	CASSPRGGELYEQYF	TGTGCCAGTAGTCCTCGGGGAGGGGAACTCTACGAGCAGTACTTC
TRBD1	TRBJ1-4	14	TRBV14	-	CASSRQGSGEKLFF	TGTGCCAGCAGCCGACAGGGATCGGGTGAAAAACTGTTTTTT
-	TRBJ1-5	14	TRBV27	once	CASSLRGSNQPQHF	TGTGCCAGCAGTTTAAGAGGGAGCAATCAGCCCCAGCATTTT
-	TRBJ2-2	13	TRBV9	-	CASSATDTGELFF	TGTGCCAGCAGCGCGACAGACACCGGGGAGCTGTTTTTT
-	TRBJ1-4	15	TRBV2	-	CASSQTRVGNEKLFF	TGTGCCAGCAGCCAAACCCGGGTGGGTAATGAAAAACTGTTTTTT
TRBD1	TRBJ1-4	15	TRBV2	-	CASSPPGQGNEKLFF	TGTGCCAGCAGTCCCCCGGGACAGGGGAATGAAAAACTGTTTTTT
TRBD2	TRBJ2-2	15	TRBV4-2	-	CASSRTSGVTGELFF	TGTGCCAGCAGTCGGACTAGCGGGGTCACCGGGGAGCTGTTTTTT